Listed below are T cell receptor beta chains from one sample, sequenced in a study of OX40 agonist ivuxolimab in advanced cancers. Profiling relied on immunoSEQ multiplex PCR, and the TCRdb table lists in-frame clones only, not all of them. The sample lists under 25,000 clones; nearly 85% were seen once. This material consisted of CD4+ or CD8+ T cells sorted from blood, taken in a trial of the OX40 agonist ivuxolimab. The receptors were sampled from an adult with an advanced solid tumor such as melanoma, head and neck, liver or kidney cancer. Each CDR3 is given with its conserved first and last residue. D genes are given only for firm matches. Clone size, where shown, is once, few, many, or a class for clones that have expanded.

d_call | j_call | v_call | clone_size | cdr3_aa | cdr3_nt
. | TRBJ2-3 | TRBV19 | . | CASSIVRADTQYF | TGTGCCAGTAGTATCGTCAGGGCAGATACGCAGTATTTT
TRBD1 | TRBJ1-6 | TRBV11-2 | once | CASSLGTEYNSPLHF | TGTGCCAGCAGCCTCGGGACAGAATATAATTCACCCCTCCACTTT
TRBD1 | TRBJ2-7 | TRBV7-6 | few | CASSMGTGGAYEQYF | TGTGCCAGCAGCATGGGGACAGGGGGCGCGTACGAGCAGTACTTC
. | TRBJ2-7 | TRBV5-6 | . | CASSLGGYEQYF | TGTGCCAGCAGCTTAGGCGGCTACGAGCAGTACTTC
TRBD2 | TRBJ2-3 | TRBV2 | . | CASSVGTSGERTDTQYF | TGTGCCAGCAGTGTCGGGACTAGCGGGGAGCGCACAGATACGCAGTATTTT
. | TRBJ1-1 | TRBV7-2 | few | CASSLLSGATEAFF | TGTGCCAGCAGCCTTCTATCGGGTGCCACTGAAGCTTTCTTT
. | TRBJ1-2 | TRBV4-2 | . | CASSHDSAGPVNYGYTF | TGTGCCAGCAGCCATGACTCGGCAGGGCCCGTCAACTATGGCTACACCTTC
TRBD1 | TRBJ1-5 | TRBV11-2 | once | CASSSGETGTGSNQPQHF | TGTGCCAGCAGCTCCGGTGAAACCGGGACAGGTAGCAATCAGCCCCAGCATTTT
TRBD1 | TRBJ2-1 | TRBV9 | . | CASSETGGEQFF | TGTGCCAGCAGCGAAACAGGGGGGGAGCAGTTCTTC
. | TRBJ2-1 | TRBV5-1 | . | CASSPQQSDNEQFF | TGCGCCAGCAGCCCACAGCAGTCAGACAATGAGCAGTTCTTC
. | TRBJ1-4 | TRBV7-2 | . | CASSLGYRPSNEKLFF | TGTGCCAGCAGCTTAGGGTACAGGCCAAGTAATGAAAAACTGTTTTTT
. | TRBJ1-2 | TRBV15 | . | CATSRDHSSVTSGYTF | TGTGCCACCAGCAGAGATCATTCGTCCGTAACCAGTGGCTACACCTTC
. | TRBJ2-3 | TRBV29-1 | . | CSVGGVELRRTDTQYF | TGCAGCGTTGGTGGGGTGGAGCTTCGGCGCACAGATACGCAGTATTTT
. | TRBJ1-3 | TRBV11-2 | . | CASSLLGQFASGNTIYF | TGTGCCAGCAGCCTCCTAGGACAGTTCGCTTCTGGAAACACCATATATTTT
. | TRBJ2-7 | TRBV7-3 | . | CATEGSSYEQYF | TGTGCCACCGAGGGGAGCTCCTACGAGCAGTACTTC
TRBD2 | TRBJ2-3 | TRBV9 | . | CASSASGATDTQYF | TGTGCCAGCAGCGCTAGCGGGGCCACAGATACGCAGTATTTT
. | TRBJ1-5 | TRBV7-6 | . | CASSPLFGQPQHF | TGTGCCAGCAGCCCATTATTTGGTCAGCCCCAGCATTTT
TRBD1 | TRBJ2-2 | TRBV4-1 | once | CASSAPGTGGTGELFF | TGCGCCAGCAGCGCCCCCGGGACAGGGGGCACCGGGGAGCTGTTTTTT
. | TRBJ1-1 | TRBV15 | . | CATSGQRGIEAFF | TGTGCCACCAGTGGTCAGCGAGGGATTGAAGCTTTCTTT
. | TRBJ1-2 | TRBV27 | once | CASSGSGRTYGYTF | TGTGCCAGCAGTGGGTCGGGACGGACATATGGCTACACCTTC
. | TRBJ1-5 | TRBV6-6 | . | CASKRTGNQPQHF | TGTGCCAGCAAACGAACAGGGAATCAGCCCCAGCATTTT
. | TRBJ1-1 | TRBV4-2 | . | CASSLAGTNTEAFF | TGTGCCAGCAGCTTAGCAGGGACGAACACTGAAGCTTTCTTT
. | TRBJ1-2 | TRBV19 | . | CASSTPLFGYGYTF | TGTGCCAGTAGTACGCCCCTCTTTGGCTATGGCTACACCTTC
. | TRBJ1-2 | TRBV4-1 | . | CASSQGAGYNYGYTF | TGCGCCAGCAGCCAAGGGGCGGGTTATAACTATGGCTACACCTTC
TRBD1 | TRBJ2-5 | TRBV28 | . | CASSMTGLETQYF | TGTGCCAGCAGTATGACAGGGCTGGAGACCCAGTACTTC
TRBD1 | TRBJ1-5 | TRBV2 | . | CASSVPDRGLESSQHF | TGTGCCAGCAGTGTCCCCGACAGGGGGTTGGAATCGTCCCAGCATTTT
TRBD1 | TRBJ2-2 | TRBV2 | . | CASSGRDRVITGELFF | TGTGCCAGCAGTGGCCGGGACAGGGTAATCACCGGGGAGCTGTTTTTT
TRBD2 | TRBJ2-1 | TRBV6-6 | . | CASSKGLAINEQFF | TGTGCCAGCAGTAAGGGACTAGCGATCAATGAGCAGTTCTTC
TRBD2 | TRBJ2-7 | TRBV4-1 | . | CASSQERFGGYEQYF | TGCGCCAGCAGCCAAGAAAGGTTCGGGGGGTACGAGCAGTACTTC
. | TRBJ1-4 | TRBV13 | . | CASRPQLSNEKLFF | TGTGCCAGCAGGCCACAGCTGAGTAATGAAAAACTGTTTTTT
TRBD1 | TRBJ2-2 | TRBV27 | . | CASSLRGPWGELFF | TGTGCCAGCAGTTTAAGGGGGCCCTGGGGGGAGCTGTTTTTT
. | TRBJ1-1 | TRBV14 | . | CASSQLGLNTEAFF | TGTGCCAGCAGCCAACTCGGGTTGAACACTGAAGCTTTCTTT
TRBD2 | TRBJ2-7 | TRBV7-2 | . | CASSLAGGGAYEQYF | TGTGCCAGCAGCTTAGCTGGCGGGGGGGCCTACGAGCAGTACTTC
. | TRBJ2-1 | TRBV7-3 | . | CASSPRGGGSYNEQFF | TGTGCCAGCAGCCCCCGAGGGGGGGGCTCCTACAATGAGCAGTTCTTC
. | TRBJ2-7 | TRBV25-1 | few | CASSSGGGPYEQYF | TGTGCCAGCAGTTCTGGGGGGGGGCCATACGAGCAGTACTTC
TRBD2 | TRBJ2-1 | TRBV6-1 | . | CASTIQGGGAGEQFF | TGTGCCAGCACTATACAGGGCGGGGGGGCTGGTGAGCAGTTCTTC
TRBD1 | TRBJ1-1 | TRBV13 | . | CASRTGGGNTEAFF | TGTGCCAGCAGGACAGGGGGTGGTAACACTGAAGCTTTCTTT
. | TRBJ2-7 | TRBV13 | . | CASSPRSSYEQYF | TGTGCCAGCAGCCCCCGGAGCTCCTACGAGCAGTACTTC
. | TRBJ2-7 | TRBV6-1 | . | CALRGDGTYEQYF | TGTGCCCTCAGGGGGGACGGTACCTACGAGCAGTACTTC
. | TRBJ2-1 | TRBV6-1 | . | CASSEWGNEQFF | TGTGCCAGCAGCGAGTGGGGCAATGAGCAGTTCTTC
. | TRBJ1-1 | TRBV7-9 | once | CASSSGGTEAFF | TGTGCCAGCAGCTCCGGGGGCACTGAAGCTTTCTTT
TRBD1 | TRBJ1-2 | TRBV14 | once | CASSPNGQGYGYTF | TGTGCCAGCAGCCCTAACGGACAGGGGTATGGCTACACCTTC
. | TRBJ1-2 | TRBV13 | . | CATLLRANYSHGYTF | TGTGCCACGCTACTGCGGGCTAACTATTCGCATGGCTACACCTTC
. | TRBJ2-1 | TRBV6-1 | . | CASSEIFEQFF | TGTGCCAGCAGTGAAATATTTGAGCAGTTCTTC
TRBD2 | TRBJ2-2 | TRBV27 | . | CASSAFGTSGPTGELFF | TGTGCCAGCAGTGCCTTTGGGACTAGCGGACCCACCGGGGAGCTGTTTTTT
TRBD1 | TRBJ2-1 | TRBV7-2 | . | CASSSLQGTTYNEQFF | TGTGCCAGCAGCTCACTACAGGGGACGACGTACAATGAGCAGTTCTTC
TRBD1 | TRBJ2-7 | TRBV7-9 | . | CASSLAGDRGFTYEQYF | TGTGCCAGCAGCTTAGCAGGGGACAGGGGGTTTACCTACGAGCAGTACTTC
TRBD1 | TRBJ1-3 | TRBV4-3 | . | CASRPGTGSGNTIYF | TGCGCCAGCAGGCCTGGGACAGGCTCTGGAAACACCATATATTTT
. | TRBJ1-5 | TRBV10-3 | . | CAISGQGGDQPQHF | TGTGCCATCAGTGGGCAGGGAGGGGATCAGCCCCAGCATTTT
. | TRBJ2-5 | TRBV9 | . | CASSVDPIGGGGLETQYF | TGTGCCAGCAGCGTAGACCCAATCGGCGGAGGGGGATTGGAGACCCAGTACTTC
. | TRBJ2-5 | TRBV1 | . | CTSSQTPGERGAYQETQYF | TGCACCAGCAGCCAGACTCCGGGAGAGCGGGGGGCCTACCAAGAGACCCAGTACTTC
TRBD1 | TRBJ2-7 | TRBV28 | . | CASSSVGTGGSEQYF | TGTGCCAGCAGTTCGGTAGGGACAGGGGGTAGTGAGCAGTACTTC
TRBD1 | TRBJ1-4 | TRBV5-8 | . | CASSLGTAGRGEKLFF | TGTGCCAGCAGCTTAGGGACAGCGGGGAGAGGTGAAAAACTGTTTTTT
TRBD2 | TRBJ2-5 | TRBV9 | . | CASSVSSGGVLETQYF | TGTGCCAGCAGCGTATCTAGCGGGGGGGTGCTAGAGACCCAGTACTTC
TRBD1 | TRBJ2-7 | TRBV28 | . | CASSYNGQGPYEQYF | TGTGCCAGCAGCTACAATGGACAGGGCCCCTACGAGCAGTACTTC